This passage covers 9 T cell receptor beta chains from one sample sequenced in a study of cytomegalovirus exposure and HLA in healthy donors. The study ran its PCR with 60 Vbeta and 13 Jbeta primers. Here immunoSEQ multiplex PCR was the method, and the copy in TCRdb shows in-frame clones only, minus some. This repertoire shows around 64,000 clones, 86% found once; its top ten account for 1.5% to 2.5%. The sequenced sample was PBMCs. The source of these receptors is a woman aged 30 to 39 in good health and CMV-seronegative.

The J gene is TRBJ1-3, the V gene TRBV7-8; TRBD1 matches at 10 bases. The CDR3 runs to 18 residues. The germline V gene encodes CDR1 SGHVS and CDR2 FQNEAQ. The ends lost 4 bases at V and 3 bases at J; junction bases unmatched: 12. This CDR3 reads CASSSGTGAQLGGNTIYF. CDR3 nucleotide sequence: TGTGCCAGCAGCTCGGGGACAGGGGCCCAACTAGGTGGAAACACCATATATTTT. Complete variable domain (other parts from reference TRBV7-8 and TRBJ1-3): GAGVSQSPRYKVAKRGQDVALRCDPISGHVSLFWYQQALGQGPEFLTYFQNEAQLDKSGLPSDRFFAERPEGSVSTLKIQRTQQEDSAVYLCASSSGTGAQLGGNTIYFGEGSWLTVV.

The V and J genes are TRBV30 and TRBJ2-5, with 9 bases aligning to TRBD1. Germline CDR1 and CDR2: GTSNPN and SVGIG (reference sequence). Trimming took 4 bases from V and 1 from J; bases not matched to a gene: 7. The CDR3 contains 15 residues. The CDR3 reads CAWNTGTGTQETQYF. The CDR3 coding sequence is TGTGCCTGGAACACCGGGACAGGGACCCAAGAGACCCAGTACTTC.

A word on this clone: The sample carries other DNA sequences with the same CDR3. CDR3 amino acids: CASSVGTGNYGYTF. The CDR3 nucleotides read TGTGCCAGCAGCGTAGGGACGGGGAACTATGGCTACACCTTC. The chain carries TRBV9 and TRBJ1-2; no clear D. This CDR3 is built from 14 residues. CDR1 and CDR2 from the germline V gene are SGDLS and YYNGEE. V shed 0 bases and J shed 2 bases, with 8 bases lying between them.

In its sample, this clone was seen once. The CDR3 reads CASGPGQGAYEQYF. The CDR3 nucleotides are TGTGCCAGCGGACCGGGACAGGGTGCCTACGAGCAGTACTTC. The chain joins TRBV27 to TRBJ2-7; 9 bases line up with TRBD1. Trimming cost V 8 bases and J 2 bases; bases outside gene matches: 7. The germline V gene encodes CDR1 MNHEY and CDR2 SMNVEV (reference sequence). The CDR3 length is 14 residues.

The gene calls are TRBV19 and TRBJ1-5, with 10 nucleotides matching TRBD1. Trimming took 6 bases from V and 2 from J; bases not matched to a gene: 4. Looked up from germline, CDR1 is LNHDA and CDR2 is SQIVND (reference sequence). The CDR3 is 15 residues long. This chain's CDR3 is CASRLGTGGNQPQHF. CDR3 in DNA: TGTGCCAGTAGACTTGGGACAGGGGGCAATCAGCCCCAGCATTTT.

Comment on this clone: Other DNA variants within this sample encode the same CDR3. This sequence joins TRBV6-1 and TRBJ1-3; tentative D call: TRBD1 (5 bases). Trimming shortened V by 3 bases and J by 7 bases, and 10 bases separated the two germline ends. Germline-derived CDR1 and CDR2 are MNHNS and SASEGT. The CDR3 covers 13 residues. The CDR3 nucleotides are TGTGCCAGCAGTGACAGGGTCGGGAACACCATATATTTT. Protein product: CASSDRVGNTIYF.

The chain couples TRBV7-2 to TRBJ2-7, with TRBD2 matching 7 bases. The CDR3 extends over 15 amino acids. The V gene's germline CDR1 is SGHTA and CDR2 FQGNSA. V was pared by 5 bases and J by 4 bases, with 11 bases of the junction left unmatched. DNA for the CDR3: TGTGCCAGCAGCGTATCGCGACTAGCCTCTTACGAGCAGTACTTC. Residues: CASSVSRLASYEQYF.

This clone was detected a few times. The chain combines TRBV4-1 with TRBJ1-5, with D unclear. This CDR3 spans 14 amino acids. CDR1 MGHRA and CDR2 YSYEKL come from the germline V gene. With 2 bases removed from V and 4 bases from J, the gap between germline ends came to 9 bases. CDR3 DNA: TGCGCCAGCAGCCAATTATTGAGAAATCAGCCCCAGCATTTT. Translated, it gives CASSQLLRNQPQHF.

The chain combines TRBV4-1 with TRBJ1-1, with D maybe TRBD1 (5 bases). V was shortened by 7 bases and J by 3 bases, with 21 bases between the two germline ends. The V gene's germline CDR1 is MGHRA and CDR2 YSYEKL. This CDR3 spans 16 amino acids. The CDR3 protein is CASTPPLTQGDTEAFF. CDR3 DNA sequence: TGCGCCAGCACCCCGCCTTTGACTCAAGGGGACACTGAAGCTTTCTTT.